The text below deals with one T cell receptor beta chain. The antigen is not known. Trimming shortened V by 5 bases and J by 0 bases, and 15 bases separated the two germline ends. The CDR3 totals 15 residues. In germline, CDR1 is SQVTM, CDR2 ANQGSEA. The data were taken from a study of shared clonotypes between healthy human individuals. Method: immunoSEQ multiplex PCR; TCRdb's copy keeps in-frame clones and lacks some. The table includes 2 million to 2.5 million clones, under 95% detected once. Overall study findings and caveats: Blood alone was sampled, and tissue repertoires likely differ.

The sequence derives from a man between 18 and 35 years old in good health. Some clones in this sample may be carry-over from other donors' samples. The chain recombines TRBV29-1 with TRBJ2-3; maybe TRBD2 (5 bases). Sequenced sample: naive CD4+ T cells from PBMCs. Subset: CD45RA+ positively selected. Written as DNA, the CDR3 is TGCAGCGTTAAAGGCGGAGCGGAGAGCACAGATACGCAGTATTTT. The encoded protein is CSVKGGAESTDTQYF.